This entry concerns a single TCR beta chain. Its antigen is not identified. This could be a read error, since a much larger clone is one nucleotide away. The data were obtained in a study of response to subunit inactivated influenza vaccine. Study-wide results and limits: There was a suggestion from the authors that each seasonal influenza vaccination recruits few new T cells.

Per germline, CDR1 DFQATT and CDR2 SNEGSKA (reference sequence). The CDR3 runs 12 residues. TCRdb redid the calling of the RT-PCR reads with MiXCR, one entry per CDR3 protein. The sample holds some 180,000 distinct CDR3 sequences, about 9% seen once. This chain joins TRBV20-1 and TRBJ2-7; no clear D. This receptor was identified in a man aged 45 to 65 who received an inactivated influenza vaccine. Sequences were derived from non-naive T cells sorted from PBMCs, sampled on the day of vaccination. CDR3 nucleotides: TGCAGTGCTAGTTGGCAACTGGCCGAGCAGCACTTC. Protein product: CSASWQLAEQHF.